This T cell receptor beta chain derives from a study of human T cells and chemical hapten exposure. Whole-study results and caveats: TCRs above 1 in 1000 frequency stayed constant with DPC sensitization.

Germline-derived CDR1 and CDR2 are DFQATT and SNEGSKA (reference sequence). This CDR3 region has 14 residues. Losses at the gene ends were 5 bases for V and 0 bases for J; bases not matched to a gene: 6. TCRdb itself ran the RACE reads through MiXCR, one entry per CDR3 protein. The profile shows roughly 38,000 distinct CDR3 sequences, over 7.5% of them singletons. Specified time point: patch test 3, about 24 weeks after DPC sensitization. Treatment described: therapeutic diphenylcyclopropenone sensitization with weekly scalp DPC. The starting material, unfractionated whole blood, was used for total RNA extraction. Notes on this clonotype: The antigen remains undetermined.

This receptor was identified in a man aged 45-65 years with alopecia areata. Some clones in this sample may be carry-over from other donors' samples. Here the sequenced sample was whole blood, taken in connection with sensitization to the hapten diphenylcyclopropenone (DPC). This rearrangement joins TRBV20-1 to TRBJ1-1, with 7 nucleotides matching TRBD1. CDR3: CSAQGTAVNTEAFF. The CDR3 bases are TGCAGTGCTCAGGGGACAGCAGTGAACACTGAAGCTTTCTTT.